This T cell receptor (beta chain) was profiled in a study of CD8 T cells in Susac syndrome. Study-wide background: Patients with Susac syndrome were therapy-naive, taking corticosteroids, with some also receiving intravenous immunoglobulin, or taking intravenous immunoglobulin alone at the time their blood was drawn.

This clonotype was seen just once. TEMRA cells were FACS-enriched and CD8+ and CD4+ T cells negatively isolated. Reverse transcription of roughly 0.45 to 1 ug RNA was performed with random hexamers. TCRdb analysed the immunoSEQ multiplex PCR reads with MiXCR anew, one entry per CDR3 protein. The sample lists more than 200,000 distinct CDR3 sequences; 94% were seen once. Deletions cut 6 bases from V and 4 bases from J, with 15 bases between. The CDR3 totals 14 residues. In germline, CDR1 is ENHRY, CDR2 SYGVKD. The rearrangement uses TRBV10-3 and TRBJ1-2; maybe TRBD1 (5 bases). This TCR derives from a human donor with Susac syndrome. The sample comprised CD4+ T cells from PBMCs. Here the CDR3 DNA reads TGTGCCATCAGAATGGCCAGGGATACCTATGGCTACACCTTC. It translates to CAIRMARDTYGYTF.